The next 21 T cell receptor beta chains were all read from a single sample in a study of cytomegalovirus exposure and HLA in healthy donors. PCR amplification relied on 60 Vbeta primers (plus 13 Jbeta primers). The method was immunoSEQ multiplex PCR; TCRdb's version includes in-frame clones alone and lacks a portion of them. The table has 100,000 to 150,000 clones, about three quarters seen once. What was sequenced was PBMCs. Every receptor here comes from a young man in good health and CMV-seronegative.

The CDR3, as DNA: TGTGCCAGCAGCTTCGCAACTAACACCGGGGAGCTGTTTTTT. It yields the protein CASSFATNTGELFF. The rearrangement uses TRBV7-2 and TRBJ2-2; D ambiguous. With 3 bases removed from V and 2 bases from J, the gap between germline ends came to 7 bases. The V gene's germline CDR1 is SGHTA and CDR2 FQGNSA. This CDR3 contains 14 residues. Using reference TRBV7-2 and TRBJ2-2 for the parts outside the CDR3, the full variable domain is GAGVSQSPSNKVTEKGKDVELRCDPISGHTALYWYRQSLGQGLEFLIYFQGNSAPDKSGLPSDRFSAERTGGSVSTLTIQRTQQEDSAVYLCASSFATNTGELFFGEGSRLTVL.

The J gene is TRBJ2-4, the V gene TRBV7-8; 7 positions match TRBD2. V gave up 6 bases and J gave up 0 bases; unmatched junction bases: 2. The CDR3 extends over 14 amino acids. From germline, CDR1 is SGHVS and CDR2 FQNEAQ. The CDR3, as DNA: TGTGCCAGCAGGCCGGGGGGAGCCAAAAACATTCAGTACTTC. This codes for CASRPGGAKNIQYF.

The chain uses TRBV4-3 and TRBJ1-5, with no clear D. There are 13 residues in the CDR3. Germline CDR1 and CDR2: LGHNA and YSLEER. The V end lost 4 bases, the J end lost 7 bases, and 11 bases lay between the germline ends. The CDR3 protein is CASSPHTSQPQHF. The CDR3 nucleotides are TGCGCCAGCAGCCCCCATACATCCCAGCCCCAGCATTTT.

The J gene is TRBJ2-7, the V gene TRBV7-8; 8 bases agree with TRBD1. CDR1 and CDR2 (germline): SGHVS, FQNEAQ. This CDR3 has 13 residues. The V segment lost 10 bases and the J segment 0 bases; nucleotides outside the gene matches: 5. The CDR3 coding sequence is TGTGCCACCGCAGGGGGCCCCTCCTACGAGCAGTACTTC. Protein product: CATAGGPSYEQYF.

The rearrangement joins TRBV10-3 to TRBJ2-5, with D tentatively TRBD2 (6 bases). Germline values: CDR1 ENHRY, CDR2 SYGVKD. V lost 11 bases, J lost 4 bases, and 14 bases lay in between. CDR3 length equals 12 residues. The CDR3 sequence is CASSPGLETQYF. Written as DNA, the CDR3 is TGTGCCTCCTCTCCGGGACTAGAGACCCAGTACTTC.

This chain connects TRBV7-8 to TRBJ2-3, with D maybe TRBD2 (7 bases). Germline lookup yields CDR1 SGHVS and CDR2 FQNEAQ. Trimming stripped 8 bases from V and 0 bases from J, with 15 bases between. This CDR3 has 15 amino acids. The CDR3 sequence is CASQKRGGSTDTQYF. For the CDR3, the DNA is TGTGCCAGCCAGAAGAGGGGGGGGAGCACAGATACGCAGTATTTT. The whole variable domain, filled in from reference TRBV7-8 and TRBJ2-3, reads GAGVSQSPRYKVAKRGQDVALRCDPISGHVSLFWYQQALGQGPEFLTYFQNEAQLDKSGLPSDRFFAERPEGSVSTLKIQRTQQEDSAVYLCASQKRGGSTDTQYFGPGTRLTVL.

The V and J genes are TRBV11-3 and TRBJ2-3, with 7 bases that match TRBD1. With V trimmed by 0 bases and J by 0 bases, 3 bases remained unmatched. The germline V gene encodes CDR1 SGHNT and CDR2 YENEEA. The CDR3 is made up of 16 amino acids. CDR3 nucleotide sequence: TGTGCCAGCAGCTTAGATGGGACAGACAGCACAGATACGCAGTATTTT. Its translation is CASSLDGTDSTDTQYF.

The V and J genes are TRBV4-3 and TRBJ1-4, with 8 nucleotides matching TRBD1. This CDR3 comprises 13 residues. CDR1 LGHNA and CDR2 YSLEER come from the germline V gene. With V trimmed by 3 bases and J by 8 bases, 2 bases remained unmatched. CDR3 DNA sequence: TGCGCCAGCAGCCAGGACAGGGACGAAAAACTGTTTTTT. Encoded protein: CASSQDRDEKLFF.

The rearrangement links TRBV19 to TRBJ1-2; D not certain. The germline V gene has CDR1 LNHDA and CDR2 SQIVND (reference sequence). The CDR3 extends over 12 amino acids. Trimming cost V 7 bases and J 6 bases, with 12 bases left between them. The chain's CDR3 is CASTEARDGYTF. CDR3 nucleotide sequence: TGTGCCAGTACGGAGGCCCGGGATGGCTACACCTTC.

Here the CDR3 reads CASSSPSGVIEHGYTF. The CDR3 DNA sequence: TGTGCCAGCAGCTCCCCTTCGGGGGTCATCGAGCATGGCTACACCTTC. This sequence joins TRBV5-4 and TRBJ1-2, with a tentative D call TRBD1 (5 bases). This CDR3 region has 16 residues. The germline V and J ends were trimmed by 3 bases and 6 bases, with 21 bases remaining between them. Germline V gives CDR1 SGHNT, CDR2 YYREEE (reference sequence).

The chain has TRBV9 and TRBJ2-1; the match to TRBD1 covers 9 bases. The CDR3 covers 22 residues. Looked up from germline, CDR1 is SGDLS and CDR2 is YYNGEE. The ends lost 0 bases at V and 4 bases at J; junction bases unmatched: 23. The CDR3 bases are TGTGCCAGCAGCGTAGAATTACTGTGGGGACAGGGAACTGGTACGGGATACAATGAGCAGTTCTTC. It is translated as CASSVELLWGQGTGTGYNEQFF.

The J gene is TRBJ1-1, the V gene TRBV7-8, with TRBD1 as a possible D gene (5 bases). Germline CDR1 is SGHVS and CDR2 is FQNEAQ. This CDR3 spans 14 amino acids. The V gene lost 2 bases and the J gene lost 6 bases, with 13 bases spanning the gap. The DNA for the CDR3 is TGTGCCAGCAGCTTACTCAGGGTTGGGGCTGAAGCTTTCTTT. Translating it yields CASSLLRVGAEAFF.

This chain links TRBV19 with TRBJ2-6, with 13 bases fitting TRBD2. Germline lookup yields CDR1 LNHDA and CDR2 SQIVND (reference sequence). The V segment lost 5 bases and the J segment 0 bases; nucleotides outside the gene matches: 10. The CDR3 is 20 residues long. The CDR3: CASSPQLAGGSLSGANVLTF. The CDR3 DNA follows: TGTGCCAGTAGTCCACAACTAGCGGGGGGGTCCCTCTCTGGGGCCAACGTCCTGACTTTC.

This chain joins TRBV5-5 and TRBJ2-7, with D perhaps TRBD1 (7 bases). CDR1 and CDR2 from the germline V gene are SGHKS and YYEKEE (reference sequence). The CDR3 spans 14 residues. V was shortened by 2 bases and J by 6 bases, with 15 bases between the two germline ends. CDR3 sequence: CASSLTGEVGEQYF. The DNA of the CDR3 is TGTGCCAGCAGCTTAACAGGGGAGGTTGGCGAGCAGTACTTC. The variable domain in full, completed from reference TRBV5-5 and TRBJ2-7, reads DAGVTQSPTHLIKTRGQQVTLRCSPISGHKSVSWYQQVLGQGPQFIFQYYEKEERGRGNFPDRFSARQFPNYSSELNVNALLLGDSALYLCASSLTGEVGEQYFGPGTRLTVT.

The chain couples TRBV7-6 to TRBJ2-7; D is possibly TRBD2 (7 bases). The CDR3 has 14 amino acids. The V end was cut by 5 bases, the J end by 6 bases, with 17 bases between. Per germline, CDR1 SGHVS and CDR2 FNYEAQ. In DNA form, the CDR3 reads TGTGCCAGCAGCGCAGAGGGGGGGTGGGGCGAGCAGTACTTC. Residues: CASSAEGGWGEQYF.

This clone occurred a few times. The chain recombines TRBV5-1 with TRBJ2-2, with no clear D. From germline, CDR1 is SGHRS and CDR2 YFSETQ. Trimming removed 0 bases at V and 0 bases at J, with 9 bases between. This CDR3 comprises 16 residues. The CDR3 protein is CASSLVGRTNTGELFF. In DNA, the CDR3 is TGCGCCAGCAGCTTGGTCGGCAGGACGAACACCGGGGAGCTGTTTTTT.

The chain carries TRBV7-9 and TRBJ2-5; 9 nucleotides agree with TRBD2. From germline, CDR1 is SEHNR and CDR2 FQNEAQ (reference sequence). The V and J ends lost 3 bases and 6 bases, in that order; junction bases with no gene match: 8. The CDR3 totals 15 residues. In DNA form, the CDR3 reads TGTGCCAGCAGCTTTGGGACTAGCCGTTTCAAGACCCAGTACTTC. It codes for CASSFGTSRFKTQYF.

This clone was recorded a few times. The chain joins TRBV9 to TRBJ1-4; 8 bases agree with TRBD1. This CDR3 contains 16 residues. Germline CDR1 and CDR2: SGDLS and YYNGEE. Trimming removed 3 bases from V and 3 bases from J; junction bases left unmatched: 7. CDR3 sequence: CASSARQGAANEKLFF. CDR3 nucleotides: TGTGCCAGCAGCGCGAGGCAGGGGGCAGCTAATGAAAAACTGTTTTTT.

The chain employs TRBV19 and TRBJ1-3; 7 bases match TRBD1. Germline V CDR1 and CDR2: LNHDA, SQIVND (reference sequence). The CDR3 consists of 16 residues. V dropped 1 base and J dropped 2; count of bases not matched to a gene: 5. The CDR3 here is CASSIGATGTGNTIYF. The DNA for the CDR3 is TGTGCCAGTAGTATAGGTGCGACAGGGACTGGAAACACCATATATTTT.

The chain carries TRBV2 and TRBJ1-5, with 9 bases fitting TRBD1. CDR3 length equals 14 residues. Germline V gives CDR1 SNHLY, CDR2 FYNNEI. V shed 4 bases, J shed 5 bases, and the junction held 3 bases outside the gene matches. CDR3 in amino acids: CASSVGDRDQPQHF. CDR3 DNA: TGTGCCAGCAGTGTTGGGGACAGGGATCAGCCCCAGCATTTT.

The chain is built from TRBV30 and TRBJ2-2; D possibly corresponds to TRBD1 (5 bases). The germline V gene has CDR1 GTSNPN and CDR2 SVGIG (reference sequence). This CDR3 is 17 amino acids long. Trimming removed 2 bases at V and 4 bases at J, with 20 bases between. The CDR3 DNA reads TGTGCCTGGAGTCTACCGCTCAGGGCCTCCGGCACCGGGGAGCTGTTTTTT. Amino acid sequence: CAWSLPLRASGTGELFF.